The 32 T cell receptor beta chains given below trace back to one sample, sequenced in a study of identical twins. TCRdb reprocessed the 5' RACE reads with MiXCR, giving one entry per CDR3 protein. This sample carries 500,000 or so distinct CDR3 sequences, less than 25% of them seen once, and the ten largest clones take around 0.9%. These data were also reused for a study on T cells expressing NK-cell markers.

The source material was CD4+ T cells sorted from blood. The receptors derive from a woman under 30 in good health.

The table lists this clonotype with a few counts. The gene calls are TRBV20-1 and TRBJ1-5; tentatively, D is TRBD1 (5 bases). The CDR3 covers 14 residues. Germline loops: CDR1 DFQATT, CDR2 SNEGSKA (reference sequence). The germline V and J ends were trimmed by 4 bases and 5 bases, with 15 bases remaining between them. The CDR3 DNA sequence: TGCAGTGCTACTGGAGGGACCGTTGATCAGCCCCAGCATTTT. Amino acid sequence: CSATGGTVDQPQHF.

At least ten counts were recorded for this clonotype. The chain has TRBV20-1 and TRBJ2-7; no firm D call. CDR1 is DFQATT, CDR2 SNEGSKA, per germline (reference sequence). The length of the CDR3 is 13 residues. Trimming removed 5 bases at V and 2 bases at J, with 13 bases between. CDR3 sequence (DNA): TGCAGTGCTCCAGCTTCCGCGACCTACGAGCAGTACTTC. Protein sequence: CSAPASATYEQYF.

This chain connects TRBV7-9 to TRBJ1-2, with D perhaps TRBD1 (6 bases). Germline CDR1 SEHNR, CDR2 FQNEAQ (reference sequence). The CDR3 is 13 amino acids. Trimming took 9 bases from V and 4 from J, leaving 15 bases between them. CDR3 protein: CASTRGRSYGYTF. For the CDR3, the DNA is TGTGCCAGTACCAGGGGTCGGAGCTATGGCTACACCTTC.

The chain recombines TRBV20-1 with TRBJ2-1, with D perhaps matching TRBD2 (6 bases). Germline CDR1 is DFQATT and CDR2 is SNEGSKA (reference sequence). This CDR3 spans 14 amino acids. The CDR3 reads CSVPGGRGRNEQFF. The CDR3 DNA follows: TGCAGCGTCCCCGGGGGACGGGGACGCAATGAGCAGTTCTTC.

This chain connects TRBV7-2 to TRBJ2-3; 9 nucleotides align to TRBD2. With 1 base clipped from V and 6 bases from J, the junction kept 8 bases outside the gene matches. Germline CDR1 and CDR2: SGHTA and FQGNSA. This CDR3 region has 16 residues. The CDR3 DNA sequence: TGTGCCAGCAGCTTAGTGACCCCGGGACTAGCCGATACGCAGTATTTT. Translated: CASSLVTPGLADTQYF.

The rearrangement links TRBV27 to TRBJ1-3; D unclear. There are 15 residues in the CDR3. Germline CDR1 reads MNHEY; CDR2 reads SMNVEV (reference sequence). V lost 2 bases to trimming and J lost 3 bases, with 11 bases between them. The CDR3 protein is CASSLLPGSGNTIYF. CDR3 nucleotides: TGTGCCAGCAGTTTACTCCCGGGAAGTGGAAACACCATATATTTT.

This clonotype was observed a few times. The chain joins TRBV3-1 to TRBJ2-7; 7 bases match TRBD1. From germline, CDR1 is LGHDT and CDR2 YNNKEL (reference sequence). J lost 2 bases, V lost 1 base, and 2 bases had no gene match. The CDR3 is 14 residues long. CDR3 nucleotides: TGTGCCAGCAGCCAAGGGACAGGTCCCTACGAGCAGTACTTC. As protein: CASSQGTGPYEQYF.

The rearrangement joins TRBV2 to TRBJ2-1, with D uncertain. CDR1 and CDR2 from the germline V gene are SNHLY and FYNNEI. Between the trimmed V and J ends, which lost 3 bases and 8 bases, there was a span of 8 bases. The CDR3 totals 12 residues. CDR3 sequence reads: CASSDNRDEQFF. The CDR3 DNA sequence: TGTGCCAGCAGTGATAATCGGGATGAGCAGTTCTTC. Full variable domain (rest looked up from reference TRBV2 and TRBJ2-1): EPEVTQTPSHQVTQMGQEVILRCVPISNHLYFYWYRQILGQKVEFLVSFYNNEISEKSEIFDDQFSVERPDGSNFTLKIRSTKLEDSAMYFCASSDNRDEQFFGPGTRLTVL.

CDR3 sequence reads: CASRYDREGMNTEAFF. The CDR3 DNA sequence: TGTGCCAGCAGATATGACAGGGAGGGTATGAACACTGAAGCTTTCTTT. The V and J genes are TRBV12-3 or TRBV12-4 and TRBJ1-1, with TRBD1 matching 7 bases. V dropped 6 bases and J dropped 0; count of bases not matched to a gene: 10. This CDR3 has 16 amino acids.

The CDR3 sequence: CASMLGSANQPQHF. Here the CDR3 DNA reads TGTGCCAGCATGTTAGGGTCGGCTAATCAGCCCCAGCATTTT. The chain combines TRBV12-3 or TRBV12-4 with TRBJ1-5; no clear D gene. This CDR3 has 14 residues. V lost 7 bases and J 4 bases, leaving 14 bases between the germline ends.

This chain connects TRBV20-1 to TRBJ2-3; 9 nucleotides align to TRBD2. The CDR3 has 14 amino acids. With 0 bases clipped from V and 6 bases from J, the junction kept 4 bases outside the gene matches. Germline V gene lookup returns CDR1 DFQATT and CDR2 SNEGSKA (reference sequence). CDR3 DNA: TGCAGTGCTAGAGAGCGGGGGGGCCGTGATACGCAGTATTTT. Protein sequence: CSARERGGRDTQYF.

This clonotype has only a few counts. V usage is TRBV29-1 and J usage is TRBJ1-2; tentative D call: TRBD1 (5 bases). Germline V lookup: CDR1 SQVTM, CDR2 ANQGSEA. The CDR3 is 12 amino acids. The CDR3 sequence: CASGSSNYGYTF. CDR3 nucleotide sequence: TGCGCCTCAGGGTCAAGTAACTATGGCTACACCTTC.

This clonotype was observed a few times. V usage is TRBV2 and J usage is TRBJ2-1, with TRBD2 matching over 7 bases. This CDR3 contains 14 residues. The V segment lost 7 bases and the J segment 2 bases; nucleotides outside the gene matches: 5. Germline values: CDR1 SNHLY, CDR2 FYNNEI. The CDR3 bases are TGTGCCAGCACGGTGGCGGGGGCCTACAATGAGCAGTTCTTC. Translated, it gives CASTVAGAYNEQFF.

CDR3 sequence reads: CASSLLGTVSTEAFF. The CDR3 DNA reads as TGTGCCAGCAGTTTATTGGGGACCGTAAGCACTGAAGCTTTCTTT. The chain carries TRBV27 and TRBJ1-1, with D perhaps matching TRBD1 (5 bases). The CDR3 extends over 15 amino acids. The ends were cut back, 1 base at V and 4 bases at J, with 13 bases in the middle. In germline, CDR1 is MNHEY, CDR2 SMNVEV (reference sequence).

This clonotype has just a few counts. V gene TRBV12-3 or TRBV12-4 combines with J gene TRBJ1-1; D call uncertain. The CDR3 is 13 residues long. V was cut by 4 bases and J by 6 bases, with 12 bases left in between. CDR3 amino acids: CASSSQVGSEAFF. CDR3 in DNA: TGTGCCAGCAGTTCCCAGGTGGGGTCTGAAGCTTTCTTT.

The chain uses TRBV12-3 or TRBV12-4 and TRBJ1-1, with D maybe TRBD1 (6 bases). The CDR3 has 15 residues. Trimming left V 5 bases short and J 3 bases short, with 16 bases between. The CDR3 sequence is CASSKGGAGDTEAFF. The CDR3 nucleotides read TGTGCCAGCAGTAAGGGGGGCGCCGGGGACACTGAAGCTTTCTTT.

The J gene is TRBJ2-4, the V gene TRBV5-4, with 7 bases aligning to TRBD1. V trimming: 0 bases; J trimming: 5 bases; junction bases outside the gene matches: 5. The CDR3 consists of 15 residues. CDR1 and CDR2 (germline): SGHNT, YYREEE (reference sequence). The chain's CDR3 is CASSLVGQGENIQYF. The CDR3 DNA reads TGTGCCAGCAGCTTGGTGGGGCAGGGGGAAAACATTCAGTACTTC.

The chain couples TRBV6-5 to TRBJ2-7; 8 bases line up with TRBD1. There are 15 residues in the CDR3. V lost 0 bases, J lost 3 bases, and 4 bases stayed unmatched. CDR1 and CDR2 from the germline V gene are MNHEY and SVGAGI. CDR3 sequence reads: CASSYSTGEVYEQYF. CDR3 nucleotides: TGTGCCAGCAGTTACTCGACAGGGGAGGTCTACGAGCAGTACTTC.

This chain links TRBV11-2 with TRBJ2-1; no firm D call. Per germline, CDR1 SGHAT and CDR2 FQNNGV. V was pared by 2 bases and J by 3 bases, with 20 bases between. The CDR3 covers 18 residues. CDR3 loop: CASSLNAPRYGYYNEQFF. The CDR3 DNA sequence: TGTGCCAGCAGCTTAAACGCCCCAAGGTATGGTTACTACAATGAGCAGTTCTTC.

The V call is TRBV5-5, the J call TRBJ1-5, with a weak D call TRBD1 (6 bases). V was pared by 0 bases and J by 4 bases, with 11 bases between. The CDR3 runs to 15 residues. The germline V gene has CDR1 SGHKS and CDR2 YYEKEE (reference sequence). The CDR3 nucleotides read TGTGCCAGCAGCTTGGGGCCAGGGGTTAATCAGCCCCAGCATTTT. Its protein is CASSLGPGVNQPQHF.

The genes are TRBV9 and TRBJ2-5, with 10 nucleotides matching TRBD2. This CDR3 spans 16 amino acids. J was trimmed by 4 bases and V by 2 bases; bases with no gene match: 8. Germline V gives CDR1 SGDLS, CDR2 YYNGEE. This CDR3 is CASSVGSGRRGETQYF. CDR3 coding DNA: TGTGCCAGCAGCGTCGGTAGCGGGAGGAGGGGAGAGACCCAGTACTTC.

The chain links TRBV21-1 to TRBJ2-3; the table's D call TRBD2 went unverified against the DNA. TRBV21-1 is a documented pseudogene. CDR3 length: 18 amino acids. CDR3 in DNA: TGTGCCAGCAGCAAAGCACCTGGACCGGAACTTAGCACAGATACGCAGTATTTT. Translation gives CASSKAPGPELSTDTQYF.

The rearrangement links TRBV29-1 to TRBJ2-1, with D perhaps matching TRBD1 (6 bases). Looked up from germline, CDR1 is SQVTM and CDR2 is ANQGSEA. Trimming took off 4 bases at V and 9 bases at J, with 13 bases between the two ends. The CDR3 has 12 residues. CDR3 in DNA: TGCAGCGTTGTGAGGGGGAGCGGTGAGCAGTTCTTC. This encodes CSVVRGSGEQFF.

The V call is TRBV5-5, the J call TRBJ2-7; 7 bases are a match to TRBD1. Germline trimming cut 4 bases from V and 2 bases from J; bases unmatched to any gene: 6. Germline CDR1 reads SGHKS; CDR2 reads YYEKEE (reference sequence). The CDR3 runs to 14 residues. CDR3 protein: CASSNRQGAYEQYF. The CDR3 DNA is TGTGCCAGCAGCAATCGACAGGGAGCCTACGAGCAGTACTTC.

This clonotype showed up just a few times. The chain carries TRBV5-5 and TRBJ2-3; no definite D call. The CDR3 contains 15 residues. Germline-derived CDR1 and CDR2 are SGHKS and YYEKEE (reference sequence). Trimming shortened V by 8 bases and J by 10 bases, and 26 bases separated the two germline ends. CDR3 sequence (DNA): TGTGCCAGTTCCCCAGTCGCGGTCTTAATCGGGTCGCAGTATTTT. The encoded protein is CASSPVAVLIGSQYF.

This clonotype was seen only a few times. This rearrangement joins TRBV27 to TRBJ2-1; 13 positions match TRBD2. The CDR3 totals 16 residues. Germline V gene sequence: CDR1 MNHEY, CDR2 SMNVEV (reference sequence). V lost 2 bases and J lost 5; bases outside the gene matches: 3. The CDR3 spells CASSLAGTSGNNEQFF. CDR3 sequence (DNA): TGTGCCAGCAGTTTAGCCGGGACTAGCGGGAACAATGAGCAGTTCTTC.

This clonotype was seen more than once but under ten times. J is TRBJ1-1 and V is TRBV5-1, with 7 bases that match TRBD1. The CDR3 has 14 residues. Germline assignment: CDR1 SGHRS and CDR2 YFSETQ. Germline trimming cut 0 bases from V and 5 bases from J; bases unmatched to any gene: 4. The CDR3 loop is CASSLERGLTEAFF. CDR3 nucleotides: TGCGCCAGCAGCTTGGAAAGGGGGCTGACTGAAGCTTTCTTT.

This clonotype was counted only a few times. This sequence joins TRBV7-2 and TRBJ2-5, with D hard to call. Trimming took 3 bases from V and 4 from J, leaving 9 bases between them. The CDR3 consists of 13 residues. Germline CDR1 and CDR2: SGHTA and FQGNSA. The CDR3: CASSFGWGETQYF. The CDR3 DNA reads TGTGCCAGCAGCTTTGGGTGGGGAGAGACCCAGTACTTC.

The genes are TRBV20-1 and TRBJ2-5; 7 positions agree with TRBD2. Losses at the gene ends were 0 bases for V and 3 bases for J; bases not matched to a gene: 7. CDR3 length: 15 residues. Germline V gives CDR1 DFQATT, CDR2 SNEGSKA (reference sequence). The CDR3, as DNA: TGCAGTGCTAGAGAGGCTAGCGGACCTAAAGAGACCCAGTACTTC. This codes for CSAREASGPKETQYF.

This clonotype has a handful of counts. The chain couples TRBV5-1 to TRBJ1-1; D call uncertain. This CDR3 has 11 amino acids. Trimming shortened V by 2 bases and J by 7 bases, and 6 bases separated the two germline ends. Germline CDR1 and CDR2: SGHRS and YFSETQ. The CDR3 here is CASSLGFEAFF. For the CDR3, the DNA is TGCGCCAGCAGCTTAGGGTTTGAAGCTTTCTTT.

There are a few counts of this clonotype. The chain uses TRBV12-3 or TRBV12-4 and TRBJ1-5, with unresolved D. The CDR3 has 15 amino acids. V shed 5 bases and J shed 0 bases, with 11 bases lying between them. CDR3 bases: TGTGCCAGCAGTCCACAGTTGCCTAGCAATCAGCCCCAGCATTTT. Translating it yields CASSPQLPSNQPQHF.

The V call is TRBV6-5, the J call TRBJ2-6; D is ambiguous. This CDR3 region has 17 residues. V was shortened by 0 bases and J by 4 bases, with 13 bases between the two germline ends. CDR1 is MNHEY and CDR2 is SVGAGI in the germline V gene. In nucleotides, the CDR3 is TGTGCCAGCAGTTACTCCACAAGAGCTGGCGGGGCCAACGTCCTGACTTTC. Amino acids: CASSYSTRAGGANVLTF.